This T cell receptor beta chain was sequenced during a study of blood T cell repertoires in COVID-19. About the study: T cells, B-cell-depleted T cells, or PBMCs provided the cDNA or gDNA that served as material.

The CDR3 runs to 13 residues. Trimming removed 5 bases from V and 2 bases from J, with 10 bases in between. The protocol was immunoSEQ multiplex PCR, while the TCRdb copy is restricted to in-frame clones and leaves out a portion. The table has a few hundred thousand clones, approximately 82% seen once. The sample was peripheral blood. The V call is TRBV12-3 or TRBV12-4, the J call TRBJ2-7; a weak D match, TRBD1 (6 bases). This sequence originates from a middle-aged man who had recovered from COVID-19. CDR3 region: CASSRGGPYEQYF. Written as DNA, the CDR3 is TGTGCCAGCAGTAGAGGGGGTCCCTACGAGCAGTACTTC.